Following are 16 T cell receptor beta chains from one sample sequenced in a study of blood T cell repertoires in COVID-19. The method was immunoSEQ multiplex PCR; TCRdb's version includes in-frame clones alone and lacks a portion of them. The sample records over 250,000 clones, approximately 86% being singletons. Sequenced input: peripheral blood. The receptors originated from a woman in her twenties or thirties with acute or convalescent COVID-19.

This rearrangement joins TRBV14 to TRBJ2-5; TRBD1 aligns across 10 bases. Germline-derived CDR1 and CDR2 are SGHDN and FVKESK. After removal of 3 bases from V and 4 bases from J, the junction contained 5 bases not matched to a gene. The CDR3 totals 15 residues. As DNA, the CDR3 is TGTGCCAGCAGCCACCGGGACAGGGGAGTAGAGACCCAGTACTTC. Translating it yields CASSHRDRGVETQYF.

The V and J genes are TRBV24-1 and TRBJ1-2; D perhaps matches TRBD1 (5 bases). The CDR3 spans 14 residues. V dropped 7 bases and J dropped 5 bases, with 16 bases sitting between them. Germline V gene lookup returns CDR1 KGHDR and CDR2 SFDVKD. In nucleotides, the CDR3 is TGTGCCACCAGGGGGTCGGGGGAGAGGTATGGCTACACCTTC. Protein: CATRGSGERYGYTF.

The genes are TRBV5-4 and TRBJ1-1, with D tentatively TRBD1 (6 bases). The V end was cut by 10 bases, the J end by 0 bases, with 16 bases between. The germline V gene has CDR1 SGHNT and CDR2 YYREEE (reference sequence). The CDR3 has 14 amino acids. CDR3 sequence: CACTPGHLNTEAFF. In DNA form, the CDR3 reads TGTGCCTGTACCCCGGGACACTTGAACACTGAAGCTTTCTTT.

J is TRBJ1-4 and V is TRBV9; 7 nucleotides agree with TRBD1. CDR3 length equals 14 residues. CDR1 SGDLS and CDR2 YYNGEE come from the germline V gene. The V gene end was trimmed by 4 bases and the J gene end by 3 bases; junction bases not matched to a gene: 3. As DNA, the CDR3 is TGTGCCAGCAGCCGCAGGGGGTCTAATGAAAAACTGTTTTTT. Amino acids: CASSRRGSNEKLFF.

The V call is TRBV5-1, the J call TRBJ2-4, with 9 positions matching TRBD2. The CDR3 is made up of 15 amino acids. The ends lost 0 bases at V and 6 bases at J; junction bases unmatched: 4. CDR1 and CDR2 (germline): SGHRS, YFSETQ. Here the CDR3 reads CASSLAVTSGNIQYF. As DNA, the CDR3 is TGCGCCAGCAGCTTGGCCGTGACTAGCGGAAACATTCAGTACTTC.

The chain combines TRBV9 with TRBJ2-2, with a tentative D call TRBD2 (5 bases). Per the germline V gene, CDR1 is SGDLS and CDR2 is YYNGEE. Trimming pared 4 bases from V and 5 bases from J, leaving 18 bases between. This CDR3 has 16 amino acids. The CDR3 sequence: CASSPPSGRRTGELFF. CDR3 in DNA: TGTGCCAGCAGCCCCCCCTCGGGCAGGAGGACCGGGGAGCTGTTTTTT.

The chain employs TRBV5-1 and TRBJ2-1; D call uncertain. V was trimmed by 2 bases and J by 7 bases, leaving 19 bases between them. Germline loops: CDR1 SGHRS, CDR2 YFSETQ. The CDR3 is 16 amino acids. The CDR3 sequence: CASSFLGDSASNEQFF. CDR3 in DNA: TGCGCCAGCAGCTTCTTAGGAGACTCAGCCTCTAATGAGCAGTTCTTC.

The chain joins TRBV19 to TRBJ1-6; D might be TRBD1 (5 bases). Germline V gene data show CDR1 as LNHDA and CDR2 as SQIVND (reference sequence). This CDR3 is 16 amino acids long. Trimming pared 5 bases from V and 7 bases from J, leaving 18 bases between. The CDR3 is CASSLGPGLYNSPLHF. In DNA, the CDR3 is TGTGCCAGTAGTTTGGGCCCGGGACTCTACAATTCACCCCTCCACTTT.

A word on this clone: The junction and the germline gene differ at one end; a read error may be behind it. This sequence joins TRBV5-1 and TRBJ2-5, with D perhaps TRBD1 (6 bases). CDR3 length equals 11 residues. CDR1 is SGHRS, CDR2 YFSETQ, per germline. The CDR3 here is CASSLGVTGNF. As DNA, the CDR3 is TGCGCCAGCAGCTTGGGTGTAACAGGGAACTTC. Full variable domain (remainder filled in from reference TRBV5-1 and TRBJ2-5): KAGVTQTPRYLIKTRGQQVTLSCSPISGHRSVSWYQQTPGQGLQFLFEYFSETQRNKGNFPGRFSGRQFSNSRSEMNVSTLELGDSALYLCASSLGVTGNFGPGTRLLVL.

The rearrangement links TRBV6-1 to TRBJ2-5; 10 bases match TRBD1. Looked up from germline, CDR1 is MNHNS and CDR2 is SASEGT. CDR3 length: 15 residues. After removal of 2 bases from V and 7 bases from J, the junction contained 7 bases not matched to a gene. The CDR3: CASSEWGQGYATQYF. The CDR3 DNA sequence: TGTGCCAGCAGTGAATGGGGACAGGGGTATGCGACCCAGTACTTC.

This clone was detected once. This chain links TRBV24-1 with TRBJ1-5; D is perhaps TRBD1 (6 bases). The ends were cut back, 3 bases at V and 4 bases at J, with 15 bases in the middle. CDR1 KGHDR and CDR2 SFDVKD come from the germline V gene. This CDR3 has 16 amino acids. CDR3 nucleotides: TGTGCCACCAGTGATCTCGTCGGACAGATAAATCAGCCCCAGCATTTT. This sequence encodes CATSDLVGQINQPQHF.

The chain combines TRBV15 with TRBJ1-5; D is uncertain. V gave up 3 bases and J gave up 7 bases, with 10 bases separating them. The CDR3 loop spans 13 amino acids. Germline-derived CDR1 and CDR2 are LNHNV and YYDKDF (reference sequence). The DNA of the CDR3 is TGTGCCACCAGCAGCCAAGCGGAGCAGCCCCAGCATTTT. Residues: CATSSQAEQPQHF.

CDR3 region: CASSVMGDQPQHF. DNA of the CDR3: TGTGCCAGCAGTGTGATGGGAGATCAGCCCCAGCATTTT. V gene TRBV2 combines with J gene TRBJ1-5; D gene unclear. The V gene lost 4 bases and the J gene lost 5 bases, with 9 bases spanning the gap. The CDR3 has 13 residues. The germline V gene encodes CDR1 SNHLY and CDR2 FYNNEI.

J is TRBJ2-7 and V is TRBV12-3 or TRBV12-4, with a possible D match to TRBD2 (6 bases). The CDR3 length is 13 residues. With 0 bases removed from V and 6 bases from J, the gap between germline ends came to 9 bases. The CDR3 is CASSLAGGAEQYF. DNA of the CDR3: TGTGCCAGCAGTTTAGCGGGAGGCGCCGAGCAGTACTTC.

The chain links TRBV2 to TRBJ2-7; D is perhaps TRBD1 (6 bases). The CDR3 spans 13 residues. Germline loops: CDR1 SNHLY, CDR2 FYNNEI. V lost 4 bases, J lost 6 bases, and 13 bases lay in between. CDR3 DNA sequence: TGTGCCAGCAGTGTCCCTACAGGGACCGAGCAGTACTTC. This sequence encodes CASSVPTGTEQYF.

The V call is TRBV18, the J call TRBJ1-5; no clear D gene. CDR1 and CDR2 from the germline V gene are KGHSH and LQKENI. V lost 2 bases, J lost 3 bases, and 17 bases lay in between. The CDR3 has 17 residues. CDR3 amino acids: CASSPSSPSRHNQPQHF. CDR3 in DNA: TGTGCCAGCTCACCATCCTCCCCCAGTAGACACAATCAGCCCCAGCATTTT.